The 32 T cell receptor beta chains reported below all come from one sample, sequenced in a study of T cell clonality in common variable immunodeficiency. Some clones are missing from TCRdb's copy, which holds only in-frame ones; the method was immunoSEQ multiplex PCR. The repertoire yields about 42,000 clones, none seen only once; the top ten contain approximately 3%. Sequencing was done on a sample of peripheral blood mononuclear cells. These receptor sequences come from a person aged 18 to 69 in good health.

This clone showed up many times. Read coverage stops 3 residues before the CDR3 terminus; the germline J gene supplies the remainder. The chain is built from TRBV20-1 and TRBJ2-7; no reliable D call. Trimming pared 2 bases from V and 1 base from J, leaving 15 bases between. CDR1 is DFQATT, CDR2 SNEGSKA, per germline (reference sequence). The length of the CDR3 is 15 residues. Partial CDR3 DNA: TGCAGTGCTAGAAAGGGTTTTCCACAATCCTACGAG. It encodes CSARKGFPQSYE. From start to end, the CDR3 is CSARKGFPQSYEQYF.

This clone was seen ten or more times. CDR3 region: CASSLALRGRSPLHF. CDR3 bases read: TGTGCCAGCAGCTTAGCGCTGAGGGGGCGTTCACCC. The genes are TRBV7-6 and TRBJ1-6, with 7 bases that match TRBD1. The read ends 3 residues before the CDR3 terminus; that terminus is restored from the germline J gene. This CDR3 is built from 15 residues. The germline V gene has CDR1 SGHVS and CDR2 FNYEAQ. V trimming: 0 bases; J trimming: 9 bases; junction bases outside the gene matches: 5.

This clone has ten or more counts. CDR3 protein: CSASLRDRANYGYTF. CDR3 bases read: TGCAGTGCTTCCCTCCGGGACAGGGCCAACTATGGC. The rearrangement joins TRBV20-1 to TRBJ1-2, with 9 bases lining up with TRBD1. From the germline J gene comes the end of the CDR3, since the read stops 3 residues before it. After removal of 5 bases from V and 2 bases from J, the junction contained 9 bases not matched to a gene. This CDR3 has 15 amino acids. Germline V lookup: CDR1 DFQATT, CDR2 SNEGSKA (reference sequence).

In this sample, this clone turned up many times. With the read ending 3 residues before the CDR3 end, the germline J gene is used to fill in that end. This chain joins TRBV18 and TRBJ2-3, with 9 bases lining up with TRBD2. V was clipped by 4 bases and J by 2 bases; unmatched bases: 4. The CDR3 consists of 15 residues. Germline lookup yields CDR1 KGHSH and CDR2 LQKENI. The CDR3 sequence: CASSQAGGNTDTQYF. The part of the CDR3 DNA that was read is TGTGCCAGCTCACAAGCGGGGGGAAACACAGATACG. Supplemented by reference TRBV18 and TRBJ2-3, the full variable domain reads NAGVMQNPRHLVRRRGQEARLRCSPMKGHSHVYWYRQLPEEGLKFMVYLQKENIIDESGMPKERFSAEFPKEGPSILRIQQVVRGDSAAYFCASSQAGGNTDTQYFGPGTRLTVL.

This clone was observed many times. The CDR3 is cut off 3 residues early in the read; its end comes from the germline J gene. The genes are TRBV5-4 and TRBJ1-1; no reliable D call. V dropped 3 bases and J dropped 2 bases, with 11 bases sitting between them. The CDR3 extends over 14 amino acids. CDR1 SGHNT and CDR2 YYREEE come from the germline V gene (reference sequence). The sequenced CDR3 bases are TGTGCCAGCAGCTGGGCCATTCCTAACACTGAA. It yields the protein CASSWAIPNTE. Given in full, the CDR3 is CASSWAIPNTEAFF. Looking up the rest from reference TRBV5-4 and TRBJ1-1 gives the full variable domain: ETGVTQSPTHLIKTRGQQVTLRCSSQSGHNTVSWYQQALGQGPQFIFQYYREEENGRGNFPPRFSGLQFPNYSSELNVNALELDDSALYLCASSWAIPNTEAFFGQGTRLTVV.

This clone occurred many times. The part of the CDR3 DNA that was read is TGCAGTGCTAGAGTATCGGCGGGAGTCGCAGATACG. Its translation: CSARVSAGVADT. The entire CDR3 reads CSARVSAGVADTQYF. The rearrangement links TRBV20-1 to TRBJ2-3; 7 bases line up with TRBD2. The CDR3 end lies 3 residues beyond the end of the read and is filled in from the germline J gene. Trimming at V came to 1 base and at J to 4 bases, leaving 8 bases not matched to a gene. CDR3 size: 15 residues. CDR1 and CDR2 from the germline V gene are DFQATT and SNEGSKA (reference sequence).

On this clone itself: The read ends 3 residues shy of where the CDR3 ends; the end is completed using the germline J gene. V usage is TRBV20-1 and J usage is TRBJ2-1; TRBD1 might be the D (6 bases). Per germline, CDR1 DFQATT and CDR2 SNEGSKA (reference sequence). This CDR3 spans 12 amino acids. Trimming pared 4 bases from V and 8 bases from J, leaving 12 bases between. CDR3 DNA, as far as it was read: TGCAGTGCTACGCTCTCAGGGGATGAG. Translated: CSATLSGDE. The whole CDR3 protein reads CSATLSGDEQFF.

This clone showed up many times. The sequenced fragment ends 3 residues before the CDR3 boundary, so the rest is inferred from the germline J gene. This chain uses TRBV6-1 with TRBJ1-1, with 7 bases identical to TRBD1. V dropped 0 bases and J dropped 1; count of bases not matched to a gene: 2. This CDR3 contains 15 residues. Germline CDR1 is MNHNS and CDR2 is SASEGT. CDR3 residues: CASSEARGRNTEAFF. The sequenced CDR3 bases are TGTGCCAGCAGTGAAGCCAGGGGGAGGAACACTGAA.

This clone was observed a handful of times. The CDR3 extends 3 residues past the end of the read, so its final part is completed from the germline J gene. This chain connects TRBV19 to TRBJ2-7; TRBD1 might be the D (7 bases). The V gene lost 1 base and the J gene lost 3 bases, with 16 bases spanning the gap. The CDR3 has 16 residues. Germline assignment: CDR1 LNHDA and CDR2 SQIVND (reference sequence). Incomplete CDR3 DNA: TGTGCCAGTAGTATAGTGGCGGGACAGACTAGCTACGAG. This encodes CASSIVAGQTSYE. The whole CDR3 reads CASSIVAGQTSYEQYF.

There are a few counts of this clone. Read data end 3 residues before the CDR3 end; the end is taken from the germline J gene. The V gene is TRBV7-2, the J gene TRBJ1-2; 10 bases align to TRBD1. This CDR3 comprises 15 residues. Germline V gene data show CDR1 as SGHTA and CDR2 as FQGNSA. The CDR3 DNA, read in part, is TGTGCCAGCAGCTTAGCAACCGGGACAGGGGAAGGC. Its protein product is CASSLATGTGEG. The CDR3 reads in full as CASSLATGTGEGYTF.

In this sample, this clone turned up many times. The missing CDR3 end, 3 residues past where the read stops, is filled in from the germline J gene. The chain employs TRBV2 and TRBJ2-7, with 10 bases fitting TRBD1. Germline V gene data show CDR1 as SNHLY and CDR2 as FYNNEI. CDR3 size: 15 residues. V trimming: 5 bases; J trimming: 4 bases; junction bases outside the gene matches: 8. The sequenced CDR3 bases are TGTGCCAGCAGTCATGACAGGGGGCGAGGGTACGAG. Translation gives CASSHDRGRGYE. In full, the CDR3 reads CASSHDRGRGYEQYF.

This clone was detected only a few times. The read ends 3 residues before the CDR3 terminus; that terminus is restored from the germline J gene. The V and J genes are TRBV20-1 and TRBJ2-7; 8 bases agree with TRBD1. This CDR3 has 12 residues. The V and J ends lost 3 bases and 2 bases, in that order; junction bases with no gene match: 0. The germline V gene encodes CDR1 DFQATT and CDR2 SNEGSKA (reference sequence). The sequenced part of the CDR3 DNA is TGCAGTGCTAGGGACAGGGCCTACGAG. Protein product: CSARDRAYE. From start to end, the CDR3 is CSARDRAYEQYF.

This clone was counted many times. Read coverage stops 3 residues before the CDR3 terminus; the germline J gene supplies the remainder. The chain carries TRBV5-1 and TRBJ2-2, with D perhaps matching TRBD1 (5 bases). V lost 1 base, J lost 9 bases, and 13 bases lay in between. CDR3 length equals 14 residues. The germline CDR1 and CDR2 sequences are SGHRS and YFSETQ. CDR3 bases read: TGCGCCAGCAGCTTGACCGAATGGGGCCGGGAG. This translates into CASSLTEWGRE. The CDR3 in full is CASSLTEWGRELFF.

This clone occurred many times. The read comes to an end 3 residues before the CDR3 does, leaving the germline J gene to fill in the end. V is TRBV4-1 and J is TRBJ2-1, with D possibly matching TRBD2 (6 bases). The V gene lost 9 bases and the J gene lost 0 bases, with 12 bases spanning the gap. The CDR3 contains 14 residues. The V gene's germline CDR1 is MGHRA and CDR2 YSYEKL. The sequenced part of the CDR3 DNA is TGCGCCAGTTTAGCGGACCCCTCCTACAATGAG. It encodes CASLADPSYNE. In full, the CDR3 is CASLADPSYNEQFF.

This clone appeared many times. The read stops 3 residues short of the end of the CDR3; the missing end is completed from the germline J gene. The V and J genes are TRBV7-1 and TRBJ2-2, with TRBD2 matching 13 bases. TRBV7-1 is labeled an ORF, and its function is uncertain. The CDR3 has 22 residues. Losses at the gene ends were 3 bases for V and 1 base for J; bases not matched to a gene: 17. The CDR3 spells CASSSNIAGLAGYPGNTGELFF. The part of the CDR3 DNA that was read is TGTGCCAGCAGCTCCAACATCGCGGGACTAGCGGGATACCCGGGGAACACCGGGGAG.

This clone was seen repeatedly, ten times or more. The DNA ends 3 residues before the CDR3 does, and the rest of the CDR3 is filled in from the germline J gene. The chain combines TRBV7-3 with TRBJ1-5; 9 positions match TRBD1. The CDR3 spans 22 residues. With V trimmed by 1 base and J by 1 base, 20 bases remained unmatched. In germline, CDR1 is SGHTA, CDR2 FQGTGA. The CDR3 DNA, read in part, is TGTGCCAGCAGCTTAAATCCAAGGCCCGAGACAGGGGGATCAATAAGCAATCAGCCC. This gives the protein CASSLNPRPETGGSISNQP. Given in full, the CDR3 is CASSLNPRPETGGSISNQPQHF.

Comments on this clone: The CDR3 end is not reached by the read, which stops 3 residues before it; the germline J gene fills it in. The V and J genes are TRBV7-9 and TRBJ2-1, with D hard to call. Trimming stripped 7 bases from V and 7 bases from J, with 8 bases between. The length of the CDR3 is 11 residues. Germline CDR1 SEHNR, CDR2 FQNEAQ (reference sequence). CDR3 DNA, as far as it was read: TGTGCCAGCACCCTAGGAAATGAG. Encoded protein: CASTLGNE. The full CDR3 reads CASTLGNEQFF.

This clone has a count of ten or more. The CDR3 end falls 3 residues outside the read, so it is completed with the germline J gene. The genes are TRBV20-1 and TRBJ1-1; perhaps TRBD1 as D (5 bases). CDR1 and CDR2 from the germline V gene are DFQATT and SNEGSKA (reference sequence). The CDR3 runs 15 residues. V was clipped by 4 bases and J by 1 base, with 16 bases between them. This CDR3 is CSAKPRGGGNTEAFF. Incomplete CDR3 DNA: TGCAGTGCTAAACCCCGGGGGGGTGGGAACACTGAA.

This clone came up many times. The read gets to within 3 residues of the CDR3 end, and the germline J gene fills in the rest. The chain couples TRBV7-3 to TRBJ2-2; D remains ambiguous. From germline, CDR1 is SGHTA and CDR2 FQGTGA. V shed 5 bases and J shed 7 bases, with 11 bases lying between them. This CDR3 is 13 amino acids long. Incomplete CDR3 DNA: TGTGCCAGCAGCCCCCTGGGCCTCGGGGAG. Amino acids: CASSPLGLGE. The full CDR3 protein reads CASSPLGLGELFF.

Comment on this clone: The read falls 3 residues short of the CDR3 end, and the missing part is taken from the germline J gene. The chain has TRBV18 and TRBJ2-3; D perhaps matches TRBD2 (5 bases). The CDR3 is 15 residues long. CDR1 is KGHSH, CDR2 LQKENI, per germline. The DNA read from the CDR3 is TGTGCCAGCTCACCATCGGGGATTAGCAATCAGCCG. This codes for CASSPSGISNQP. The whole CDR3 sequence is CASSPSGISNQPQYF.

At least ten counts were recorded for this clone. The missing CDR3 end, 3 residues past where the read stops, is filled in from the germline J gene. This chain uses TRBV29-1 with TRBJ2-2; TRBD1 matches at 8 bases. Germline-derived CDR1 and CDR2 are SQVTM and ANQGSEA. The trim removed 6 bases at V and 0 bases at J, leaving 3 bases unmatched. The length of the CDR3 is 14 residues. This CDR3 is CSVQTGANTGELFF. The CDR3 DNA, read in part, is TGCAGCGTCCAGACAGGGGCGAACACCGGGGAG.

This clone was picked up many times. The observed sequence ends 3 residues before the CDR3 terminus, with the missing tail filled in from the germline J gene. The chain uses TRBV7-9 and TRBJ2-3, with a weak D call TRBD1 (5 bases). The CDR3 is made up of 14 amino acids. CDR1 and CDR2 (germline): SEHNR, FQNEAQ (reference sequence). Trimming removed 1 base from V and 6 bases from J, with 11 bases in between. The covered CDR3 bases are TGTGCCAGCAGCTTAGACAACAGGATGGATACG. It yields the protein CASSLDNRMDT. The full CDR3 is CASSLDNRMDTQYF.

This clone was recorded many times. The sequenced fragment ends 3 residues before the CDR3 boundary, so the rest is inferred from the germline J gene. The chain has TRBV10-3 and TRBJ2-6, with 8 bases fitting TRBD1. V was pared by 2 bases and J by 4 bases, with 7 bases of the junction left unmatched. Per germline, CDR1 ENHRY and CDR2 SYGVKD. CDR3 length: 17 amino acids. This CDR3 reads CAISEPPTGEGANVLTF. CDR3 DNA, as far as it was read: TGTGCCATCAGTGAGCCACCGACAGGGGAAGGGGCCAACGTC.

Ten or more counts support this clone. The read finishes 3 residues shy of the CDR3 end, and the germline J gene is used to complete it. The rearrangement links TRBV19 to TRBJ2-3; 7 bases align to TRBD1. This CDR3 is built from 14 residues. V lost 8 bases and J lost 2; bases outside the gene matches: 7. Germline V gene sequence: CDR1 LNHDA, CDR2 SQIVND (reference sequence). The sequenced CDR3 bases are TGTGCCAGTGCCGGGACAGCTAACACAGATACG. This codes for CASAGTANTDT. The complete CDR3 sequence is CASAGTANTDTQYF.

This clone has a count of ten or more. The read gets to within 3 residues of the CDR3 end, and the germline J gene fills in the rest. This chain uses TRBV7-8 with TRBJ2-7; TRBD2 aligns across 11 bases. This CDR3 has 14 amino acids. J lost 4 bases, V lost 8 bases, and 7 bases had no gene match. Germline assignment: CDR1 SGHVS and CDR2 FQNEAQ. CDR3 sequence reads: CASERTSGFYEQYF. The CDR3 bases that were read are TGTGCCAGCGAGAGGACTAGCGGGTTTTACGAG.

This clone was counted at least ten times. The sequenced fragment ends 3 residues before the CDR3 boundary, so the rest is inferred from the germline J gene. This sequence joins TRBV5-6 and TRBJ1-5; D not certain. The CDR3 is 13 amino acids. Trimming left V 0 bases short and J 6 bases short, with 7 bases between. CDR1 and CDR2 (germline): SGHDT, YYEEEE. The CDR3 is CASSLGGFQPQHF. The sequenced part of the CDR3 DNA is TGTGCCAGCAGCTTGGGAGGGTTTCAGCCC.

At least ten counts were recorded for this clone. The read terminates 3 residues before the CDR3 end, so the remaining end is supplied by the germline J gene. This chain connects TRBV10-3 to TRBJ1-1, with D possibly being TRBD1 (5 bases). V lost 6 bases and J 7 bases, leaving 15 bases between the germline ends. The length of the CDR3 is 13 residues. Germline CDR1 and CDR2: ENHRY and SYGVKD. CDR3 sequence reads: CAIRTPGQDEAFF. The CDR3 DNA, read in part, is TGTGCCATCAGGACACCAGGGCAAGATGAA.

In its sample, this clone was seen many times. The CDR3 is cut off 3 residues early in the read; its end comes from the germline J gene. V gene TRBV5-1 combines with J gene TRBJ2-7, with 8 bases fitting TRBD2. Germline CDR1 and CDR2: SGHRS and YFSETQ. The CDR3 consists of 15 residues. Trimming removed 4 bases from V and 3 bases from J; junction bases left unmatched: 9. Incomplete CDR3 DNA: TGCGCCAGCAGCCCGGGGACTAGGTCTCTCTACGAG. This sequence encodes CASSPGTRSLYE. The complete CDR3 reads CASSPGTRSLYEQYF.

Partial CDR3 DNA: TGTGCCAGCTGGTTAGGCGGGAGTCATGAG. It is translated as CASWLGGSHE. From start to end, the CDR3 is CASWLGGSHEQFF. The chain has TRBV2 and TRBJ2-1; 7 nucleotides align to TRBD2. The read halts 3 residues ahead of the CDR3 end, with the missing end drawn from the germline J gene. Trimming cost V 8 bases and J 8 bases; bases outside gene matches: 9. CDR3 length: 13 residues. Germline V lookup: CDR1 SNHLY, CDR2 FYNNEI.

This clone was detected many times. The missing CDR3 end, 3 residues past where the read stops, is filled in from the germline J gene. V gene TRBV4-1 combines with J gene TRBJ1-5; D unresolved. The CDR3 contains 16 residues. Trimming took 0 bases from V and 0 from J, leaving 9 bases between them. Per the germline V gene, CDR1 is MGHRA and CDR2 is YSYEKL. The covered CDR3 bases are TGCGCCAGCAGCCAAGAACCGGGGAATAGCAATCAGCCC. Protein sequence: CASSQEPGNSNQP. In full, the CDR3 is CASSQEPGNSNQPQHF.

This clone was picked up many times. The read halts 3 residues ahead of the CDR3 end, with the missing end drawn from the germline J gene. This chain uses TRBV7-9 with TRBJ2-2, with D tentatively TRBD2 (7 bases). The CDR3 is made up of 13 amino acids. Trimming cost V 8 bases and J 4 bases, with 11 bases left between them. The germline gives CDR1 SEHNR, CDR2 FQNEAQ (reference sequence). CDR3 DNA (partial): TGTGCCAGCGAGGGGGGGCCCACCGGGGAG. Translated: CASEGGPTGE. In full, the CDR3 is CASEGGPTGELFF.

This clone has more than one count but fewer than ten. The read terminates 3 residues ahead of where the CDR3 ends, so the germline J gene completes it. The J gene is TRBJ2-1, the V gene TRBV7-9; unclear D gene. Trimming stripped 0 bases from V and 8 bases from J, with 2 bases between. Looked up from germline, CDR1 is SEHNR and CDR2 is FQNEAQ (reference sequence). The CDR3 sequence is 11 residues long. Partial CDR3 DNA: TGTGCCAGCAGCTTAGCCGATGAG. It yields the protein CASSLADE. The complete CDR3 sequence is CASSLADEQFF.